This is a list of T cell receptor beta chains from one sample in a study of T cells in localized non-small cell lung cancer. Produced via immunoSEQ multiplex PCR; TCRdb's table is partial and in-frame only. Here the sample spans 20,000 to 25,000 clones, 85% to 90% being singletons. The sample here was peripheral blood, taken before any cancer treatment. These receptors were obtained from a male donor at least 60 years old with stage I lung adenocarcinoma. Both conserved end residues are part of each CDR3. Fields, in order: D gene, V gene, J gene, clone size, CDR3 DNA, CDR3 protein. The D gene is left open where the match is weak. Only part of the rows carry a size: once, few, many, or a class if the clone is expanded.

>.|TRBV27|TRBJ1-1|.
TGTGCCAGCAGTTTAGTGGGGAAGACTGAAGCTTTCTTT
CASSLVGKTEAFF
>TRBD1|TRBV2|TRBJ1-2|.
TGTGCCACGGGACAGGGGGCAGAGGGCTACACCTTC
CATGQGAEGYTF
>TRBD2|TRBV6-1|TRBJ2-5|.
TGTGCCAGCAGGGAACTAGCGGGGGGGCGAGAGACCCAGTACTTC
CASRELAGGRETQYF
>.|TRBV19|TRBJ1-2|.
TGTGCCAGTACTCTCCCCGGGCCCTGGGCCTATGGCTACACCTTC
CASTLPGPWAYGYTF
>.|TRBV4-3|TRBJ2-2|once
TGCGCCAGCAGCCAAGAACGATATGGGGGGAACACCGGGGAGCTGTTTTTT
CASSQERYGGNTGELFF
>.|TRBV25-1|TRBJ2-3|.
TGTGCCAGCAGTTGGGAACTCCAACACACAGATACGCAGTATTTT
CASSWELQHTDTQYF
>.|TRBV9|TRBJ1-4|.
TGTGCCTCCGGGGCAACTAATGAAAAACTGTTTTTT
CASGATNEKLFF
>.|TRBV27|TRBJ2-5|.
TGTGCCAGCAGTTTGAACCCGGGGGGCCGAGAGACCCAGTACTTC
CASSLNPGGRETQYF
>TRBD2|TRBV28|TRBJ2-7|once
TGTGCCAGCAGACTAGGTCTGGGCGGGAGGGGCGAGCAGTACTTC
CASRLGLGGRGEQYF
>.|TRBV7-2|TRBJ2-7|.
TGTGCCAGCAGCGACCGTTACGAGCAGTACTTC
CASSDRYEQYF
>.|TRBV29-1|TRBJ1-1|.
TGCAGCGGACGACCGTTTACAGGAGACACTGAAGCTTTCTTT
CSGRPFTGDTEAFF
>.|TRBV28|TRBJ2-2|.
TGTGCCAGCAGTTTGGCAGGGGCCCTTAACACCGGGGAGCTGTTTTTT
CASSLAGALNTGELFF
>.|TRBV6-5|TRBJ2-1|once
TGTGCCAGCAGTCAACGACAGGCCCTGAGACCCGAGCAGTTCTTC
CASSQRQALRPEQFF
>.|TRBV19|TRBJ1-5|.
TGTGCCACTGATGGACATAGCAATCAGCCCCAGCATTTT
CATDGHSNQPQHF
>.|TRBV28|TRBJ2-5|once
TGTGCCAGCAGTTTATGGAGGGGGGGAGAGACCCAGTACTTC
CASSLWRGGETQYF
>TRBD2|TRBV27|TRBJ2-3|.
TGTGCCAGCAGTCTTGGAGGGTATTGGGGGGGAGATACGCAGTATTTT
CASSLGGYWGGDTQYF
>.|TRBV2|TRBJ2-1|.
TGTGCCAGCAGGGGGAATTGGGGTTACAATGAGCAGTTCTTC
CASRGNWGYNEQFF
>TRBD2|TRBV9|TRBJ2-5|.
TGTGCCAGCAGCGTCGGACTAGCGGGAGTAGTCCAAGGGACCCAGTACTTC
CASSVGLAGVVQGTQYF
>.|TRBV30|TRBJ1-1|few
TGTGCCTGGAGTGCAGGCCTCCTAGGGGGGGTCGTGAACACTGAAGCTTTCTTT
CAWSAGLLGGVVNTEAFF
>.|TRBV7-9|TRBJ1-2|.
TGTGCCAGCAGCTCGGTCATCGGGAGGTATGGCTACACCTTC
CASSSVIGRYGYTF
>.|TRBV7-2|TRBJ2-3|.
TGTGCCAGCAGCTTGGGCCACCGAACAGATACGCAGTATTTT
CASSLGHRTDTQYF
>TRBD2|TRBV6-1|TRBJ2-5|.
TGTGCCAGCAGTGGGAAGCGGGGGGGCCCTCATCAAGAGACCCAGTACTTC
CASSGKRGGPHQETQYF
>TRBD1|TRBV4-3|TRBJ2-1|.
TGCGCCAGCAGCCAAGATTGGGACAGATACAATGAGCAGTTCTTC
CASSQDWDRYNEQFF
>.|TRBV10-3|TRBJ2-7|few
TGTGCCATGAGAAGGGGAGACACCTACGAGCAGTACTTC
CAMRRGDTYEQYF
>.|TRBV19|TRBJ1-6|.
TGTGCCAGTAGTGGGGATAATAATCGTTCACCCCTCCACTTT
CASSGDNNRSPLHF
>.|TRBV6-1|TRBJ2-7|.
TGTGCCAGCTACGACAGAATAAACTACGAGCAGTACTTC
CASYDRINYEQYF
>.|TRBV6-4|TRBJ2-2|.
TGTGCCAGCAGTGACAACGTCGGTATCGGGGAGCTGTTTTTT
CASSDNVGIGELFF
>TRBD2|TRBV29-1|TRBJ2-1|.
TGCAGCGTTGAAGATCAGACTAGCGGGGGAGCTGAGCAGTTCTTC
CSVEDQTSGGAEQFF
>.|TRBV9|TRBJ2-7|.
TGTGCCAGCAGCGTAGATGGGCACACGACACGCGAGCAGTACTTC
CASSVDGHTTREQYF
>.|TRBV7-8|TRBJ2-6|.
TGTGCCAGCAGCTTACGGGAGAGTGTCTCTGGGGCCAACGTCCTGACTTTC
CASSLRESVSGANVLTF
>.|TRBV11-3|TRBJ2-6|.
TGTGCCAGCAGCTCAGGGTCTGGGGCCAACGTCCTGACTTTC
CASSSGSGANVLTF
>.|TRBV7-8|TRBJ2-7|.
TGTGCCAGCAGCTCACCCGGGGGTTCCTACGAGCAGTACTTC
CASSSPGGSYEQYF
>.|TRBV20-1|TRBJ1-1|.
TGCAGTGCTAGAGATCTTGAGGAAGCTTTCTTT
CSARDLEEAFF
>.|TRBV18|TRBJ2-7|.
TGTGCCAGCTCACCACGACGGATGTCGGACGAGCAGTACTTC
CASSPRRMSDEQYF
>.|TRBV5-1|TRBJ1-5|.
TGCGCCAGCAGCTGGACAGTTAATCAGCCCCAGCATTTT
CASSWTVNQPQHF
>.|TRBV27|TRBJ1-2|.
TGTGCCAGCAGTTTGGGCCCTAACTATGGCTACACCTTC
CASSLGPNYGYTF
>.|TRBV28|TRBJ2-7|.
TGTGCCAGCACCCCGGGGACCTTTGGCTACGAGCAGTACTTC
CASTPGTFGYEQYF
>.|TRBV7-8|TRBJ2-1|.
TGTGCCAGCAGCTTAGCAGGACAGAATTCCTACAATGAGCAGTTCTTC
CASSLAGQNSYNEQFF
>.|TRBV19|TRBJ1-5|.
TGTGCCACTCAGAGAACGAATAGCAATCAGCCCCAGCATTTT
CATQRTNSNQPQHF
>TRBD2|TRBV10-3|TRBJ2-7|.
TGTGCCATCAGTGAAGGAGGGACTAGCCTATACGAGCAGTACTTC
CAISEGGTSLYEQYF
>.|TRBV6-5|TRBJ2-7|.
TGTGCCAGCAGTGTAGACACGGGGGATGTCTACGAGCAGTACTTC
CASSVDTGDVYEQYF
>TRBD1|TRBV4-3|TRBJ1-1|.
TGCGCCAGCAGCCAAGATTACAGGGGCGGCACTGAAGCTTTCTTT
CASSQDYRGGTEAFF
>.|TRBV6-9|TRBJ2-7|.
TGTGCCAGCAGGTCCCCCGGGACAACTTCCTACGAGCAGTACTTC
CASRSPGTTSYEQYF
>TRBD1|TRBV15|TRBJ2-4|.
TGTGCCACCAGCAGAGACGGGATAGGGGGCCGAGCCAAAAACATTCAGTACTTC
CATSRDGIGGRAKNIQYF
>TRBD2|TRBV6-5|TRBJ2-3|few
TGTGCCAGCGGACTAGCGGGGGGCACAGATACGCAGTATTTT
CASGLAGGTDTQYF